The T cell receptor beta chain described here comes from a study of PD-1 blockade in classical Hodgkin lymphoma. Remarks on this clone: Antigen unknown.

Repertoires were generated with immunoSEQ multiplex PCR, while TCRdb's copy carries only in-frame clones and drops some. The table includes roughly 50,000 clones, about nine tenths detected once. General observations from the study: Complete responders showed a baseline diversity that resembled the diversity of newly diagnosed patients.

Time point defined: cycle 4 day 1 (C4D1), after about 6 weeks of nivolumab. Autologous stem cell transplantation was followed by relapse in every patient, and brentuximab vedotin exposure varied. The CDR3 length is 12 residues. CDR1 is SGHAT and CDR2 is FQNNGV in the germline V gene. Trimming left V 5 bases short and J 0 bases short, with 5 bases between. This clonotype was sampled from a human donor with classical Hodgkin lymphoma. Here the sequenced sample was peripheral blood mononuclear cells (PBMCs), taken before the fourth cycle of nivolumab. The chain is built from TRBV11-2 and TRBJ2-7; D gene ambiguous. The CDR3, as DNA: TGTGCCAGCAGCGGTAGCTCCTACGAGCAGTACTTC. This encodes CASSGSSYEQYF. Complete variable domain (other parts from reference TRBV11-2 and TRBJ2-7): EAGVAQSPRYKIIEKRQSVAFWCNPISGHATLYWYQQILGQGPKLLIQFQNNGVVDDSQLPKDRFSAERLKGVDSTLKIQPAKLEDSAVYLCASSGSSYEQYFGPGTRLTVT.